This T cell receptor (beta chain) stems from a study of molecular identifiers for immune sequencing clone quantification (dated by TCRdb to the late 2010s). Study-wide context: For a replicate experiment, RNA from approximately 20,000 or 100,000 naive CD8 T cells was divided into five aliquots, of which four were sequenced. This methods study benchmarked molecular-identifier clustering-based TCR repertoire sequencing (MIDCIRS) and TCR RNA copy counting, using CD8 T cells to do so.

From cysteine to phenylalanine, the CDR3 is 19 amino acids long. Only the CDR3 DNA stays, 57 bases, in frame from base 1. CDR1 and CDR2 (DFQATT, SNEGSKA) derive from the germline V gene (reference sequence). Germline trimming: 1 base from V, 0 bases from J; junction bases outside gene matches: 15. Findings and caveats that apply to the study as a whole: Clones above 20 RNA copies held over 97% of molecules in CMV-specific effector cells but under 1% in naive cells. Highly expanded clone sizes could be underestimated if identical TCR molecules share a barcode. The naive libraries included spiked-in Jurkat TCR RNA (fewer than eleven copies' worth), and this RNA is not part of the donor repertoire. When barcode sub-clustering was omitted, TCR diversity was inflated by chimeric consensus sequences, with chimeras reaching as high as 47%. Spiked-in Jurkat TCR RNA equal to a single cell's worth was reported to be detectable even within one million naive CD8 T cells. Modeling estimated 2.5 to 3 recovered TCR RNA copies per cell, compared with about 10 by digital PCR, which implies 30% to 35% capture efficiency.

To prepare the library, PCR was applied. This sample was sequenced with an Illumina HiSeq 4000. Bulk TCR libraries were generated as previously described, with the TCR primers listed in Table S5 used. Total RNA was purified with the Qiagen AllPrep DNA/RNA kit. Before analysis, reads from multiple sequencing runs of one library were combined. As for the original processing: Only reads with exact TCR constant sequence were kept, trimmed to 150 nt, and grouped by their 12-nt molecular barcodes. Reads in each barcode group were sub-clustered using a 15% Levenshtein threshold, and a quality-weighted consensus sequence was built for each RNA molecule. Non-functional sequences were discarded, and so were lower-count sequences lying one edit away from another sequence. Based on a fit of two negative binomial distributions, barcode sub-clusters having less than 20% of the maximum read count were discarded. TCRdb reprocessing: public reads trimmed at Q25 with fastp, clones called with MiXCR, in-frame beta chains kept. Each CDR3 protein appears once, grouped with its most common genes and DNA. It is TCRdb's table, rather than the study itself, that gives the V and J calls and clone size. The sample contains about 640,000 distinct CDR3 sequences, about 20% of them found a single time. About 0.9% of the sample belongs to the ten largest clones.

Libraries of naive CD8 T cells were built from approximately 20,000 to 980,000 sorted cells, with 10%, 30% or 50% of the purified RNA used. Naive CD8 T cells, defined as CD8+CD4-CCR7+CD45RA+, were FACS-sorted into RLT Plus buffer on a BD FACSAria II. To test detection sensitivity, Jurkat RNA equal to some 11 TCR copies was added to samples of about 17,000-1,100,000 naive CD8 T cells. CD8 T cells were enriched with RosetteSep CD8+ T Cell Enrichment Cocktail and Ficoll-Paque, followed by ACK red cell lysis. Details on this clonotype: Its antigen is unknown. No much larger clone exists at a distance of one base, and base qualities are not known.

The chain links TRBV20-1 with TRBJ2-3; 8 bases in the middle match TRBD2. Sample: naive CD8+ T cells from blood, with Jurkat cell RNA spiked in. The sample's cell subset or site label is to be understood as: FACS-sorted CD8+CD4-CCR7+CD45RA+ naive T cells. This receptor was taken from a human donor in good health. Some libraries in this study had Jurkat cell RNA spiked in. This receptor carries the CDR3 CSARASHETSGASTDTQYF. At the DNA level, the sequence is TGCAGTGCTAGAGCCTCGCATGAAACTAGCGGCGCTAGCACAGATACGCAGTATTTT.